The 23 T cell receptor beta chains below were found in one sample sequenced in a study of identical twins. Using its own MiXCR run on the 5' RACE reads, TCRdb lists one record per CDR3 protein. Altogether some 730,000 distinct CDR3 sequences are present, 15% to 20% being singletons, with the ten largest covering about an eighth. In addition, the sample was reused for a study of T cells expressing NK-cell markers.

Sample: PBMCs. These receptors came from a woman aged 18-29 years in good health.

This clonotype has more than one count but fewer than ten. The rearrangement links TRBV5-1 to TRBJ2-1; the D gene could be TRBD1 or TRBD2 (5 bases each). Germline assignment: CDR1 SGHRS and CDR2 YFSETQ. V was shortened by 0 bases and J by 7 bases, with 11 bases between the two germline ends. The CDR3 loop spans 14 amino acids. The CDR3 DNA reads TGCGCCAGCAGCTTGGTAGTAGAGGGGAATGAGCAGTTCTTC. Protein: CASSLVVEGNEQFF.

V and J are TRBV7-9 and TRBJ1-1; D ambiguous. CDR1 and CDR2 from the germline V gene are SEHNR and FQNEAQ (reference sequence). Trimming pared 1 base from V and 10 bases from J, leaving 19 bases between. The CDR3 extends over 15 amino acids. CDR3 amino acids: CASSLVVGAGVVAFF. The DNA of the CDR3 is TGTGCCAGCAGCTTAGTCGTGGGCGCCGGAGTAGTAGCTTTCTTT.

This clonotype was found a few times. This sequence joins TRBV2 and TRBJ2-3; no firm D call. V lost 7 bases and J lost 0, with 11 bases in between. The CDR3 runs to 14 residues. Per germline, CDR1 SNHLY and CDR2 FYNNEI. The CDR3 reads CASIRTASTDTQYF. Written as DNA, the CDR3 is TGTGCCAGCATACGAACGGCTAGCACAGATACGCAGTATTTT.

The chain joins TRBV11-1 to TRBJ2-1; D might be TRBD2 (5 bases). Trimming cost V 2 bases and J 6 bases, with 23 bases left between them. The CDR3 runs to 18 residues. Germline assignment: CDR1 SGHAT and CDR2 FQDESV (reference sequence). The CDR3 DNA follows: TGTGCCAGCAGCTTATTGATCAGCCTCAATCGGGATTTCAATGAGCAGTTCTTC. Translated, it gives CASSLLISLNRDFNEQFF.

This clonotype was counted many times. The V call is TRBV9, the J call TRBJ2-1, with no clear D. The germline CDR1 and CDR2 sequences are SGDLS and YYNGEE. The length of the CDR3 is 11 residues. The V end was cut by 0 bases, the J end by 9 bases, with 4 bases between. The CDR3 bases are TGTGCCAGCAGCGTAGGCAGTGAGCAGTTCTTC. It codes for CASSVGSEQFF.

The chain employs TRBV24-1 and TRBJ1-2, with D unclear. The CDR3 loop spans 11 amino acids. Trimming stripped 9 bases from V and 8 bases from J, with 12 bases between. From germline, CDR1 is KGHDR and CDR2 SFDVKD. In DNA, the CDR3 is TGTGCCACCGAGGGCGCGGAAGGCTACACCTTC. Its protein is CATEGAEGYTF.

This clonotype was seen only a few times. The chain recombines TRBV7-9 with TRBJ2-7; D perhaps matches TRBD2 (5 bases). V shed 8 bases and J shed 3 bases, with 11 bases lying between them. Germline V gene sequence: CDR1 SEHNR, CDR2 FQNEAQ (reference sequence). This CDR3 spans 12 amino acids. CDR3 region: CASRGSNYEQYF. The CDR3 DNA reads TGTGCCAGCCGAGGGTCTAACTACGAGCAGTACTTC.

This clonotype occurred a few times. The chain is built from TRBV12-3 or TRBV12-4 and TRBJ1-1; D is uncertain. Trimming removed 0 bases from V and 7 bases from J, with 9 bases in between. CDR3 size: 13 residues. The CDR3 spells CASSLAIKVEAFF. The CDR3 nucleotides are TGTGCCAGCAGTTTAGCAATAAAGGTTGAAGCTTTCTTT.

The rearrangement joins TRBV12-3 or TRBV12-4 to TRBJ1-2, with TRBD1 matching 7 bases. The V and J ends lost 1 base and 4 bases, in that order; junction bases with no gene match: 6. The CDR3 extends over 15 amino acids. The CDR3 loop is CASSLGLRGRYGYTF. CDR3 DNA sequence: TGTGCCAGCAGTTTAGGGCTGAGGGGGCGCTATGGCTACACCTTC.

This clonotype was recorded a few times. This sequence joins TRBV24-1 and TRBJ2-3, with D possibly TRBD1 on 5 matching bases. CDR3 length equals 14 residues. Germline V gene data show CDR1 as KGHDR and CDR2 as SFDVKD. With 2 bases removed from V and 3 bases from J, the gap between germline ends came to 8 bases. The CDR3 nucleotides are TGTGCCACCAGTGATTGGCAGGGAACAGATACGCAGTATTTT. Translating gives CATSDWQGTDTQYF.

V gene TRBV7-7 combines with J gene TRBJ2-5; D is ambiguous. CDR1 and CDR2 from the germline V gene are SSHAT and FNYEAQ (reference sequence). The CDR3 has 14 residues. The V end lost 5 bases, the J end lost 1 base, and 11 bases lay between the germline ends. The CDR3, as DNA: TGTGCCAGCAGCCCTCGCCGGAGCCAAGAGACCCAGTACTTC. Its translation: CASSPRRSQETQYF.

This clonotype was found a few times. CDR3 loop: CASSEQRGETQYF. CDR3 nucleotides: TGCGCCAGCAGCGAACAGCGGGGAGAGACCCAGTACTTC. The chain is built from TRBV10-1 and TRBJ2-5, with 7 bases that match TRBD2. This CDR3 comprises 13 residues. Germline trimming cut 6 bases from V and 4 bases from J; bases unmatched to any gene: 5. Per germline, CDR1 WNHNN and CDR2 SYGVQD (reference sequence).

J is TRBJ2-1 and V is TRBV7-8; no reliable D call. V lost 3 bases, J lost 0 bases, and 9 bases lay in between. Germline V gene lookup returns CDR1 SGHVS and CDR2 FQNEAQ. The CDR3 covers 15 residues. The CDR3 nucleotides are TGTGCCAGCAGCTTCGCACGGGTCTCCTACAATGAGCAGTTCTTC. Translation gives CASSFARVSYNEQFF.

The chain combines TRBV5-1 with TRBJ2-3, with a weak D call TRBD2 (6 bases). The CDR3 runs to 16 residues. The germline CDR1 and CDR2 sequences are SGHRS and YFSETQ. V lost 1 base, J lost 3 bases, and 15 bases lay in between. CDR3 loop: CASSLRLASVTDTQYF. For the CDR3, the DNA is TGCGCCAGCAGCTTGCGGCTAGCGTCCGTAACAGATACGCAGTATTTT. The complete variable domain, with remaining parts taken from reference TRBV5-1 and TRBJ2-3, reads KAGVTQTPRYLIKTRGQQVTLSCSPISGHRSVSWYQQTPGQGLQFLFEYFSETQRNKGNFPGRFSGRQFSNSRSEMNVSTLELGDSALYLCASSLRLASVTDTQYFGPGTRLTVL.

In its sample, this clonotype was seen once. This chain links TRBV6-2 or TRBV6-3 with TRBJ2-7; D is unresolved. The CDR3 length is 13 residues. V gave up 8 bases and J gave up 0 bases, with 11 bases separating them. Germline V gene lookup returns CDR1 MNHEY and CDR2 SVGEGT. The CDR3 region is CASCLGPSYEQYF. The CDR3, as DNA: TGTGCCAGCTGTCTAGGACCCTCCTACGAGCAGTACTTC.

This chain uses TRBV7-2 with TRBJ1-2, with D tentatively TRBD1 (5 bases). Trimming cost V 5 bases and J 4 bases, with 17 bases left between them. Germline CDR1 reads SGHTA; CDR2 reads FQGNSA. The length of the CDR3 is 15 residues. CDR3 nucleotides: TGTGCCAGCAGCCCGGGGGTTCTTGGGGTCTATGGCTACACCTTC. It specifies CASSPGVLGVYGYTF.

The rearrangement uses TRBV7-9 and TRBJ2-7; D possibly corresponds to TRBD1 (6 bases). The CDR3 spans 14 residues. V shed 2 bases and J shed 0 bases, with 8 bases lying between them. Germline V gene lookup returns CDR1 SEHNR and CDR2 FQNEAQ (reference sequence). CDR3 amino acids: CASSLRQVSYEQYF. The CDR3 coding sequence is TGTGCCAGCAGCTTAAGACAGGTCTCCTACGAGCAGTACTTC.

This clonotype occurred a few times. The V call is TRBV6-5, the J call TRBJ1-2; D perhaps matches TRBD1 (6 bases). Germline V gives CDR1 MNHEY, CDR2 SVGAGI. The CDR3 is made up of 16 amino acids. Trimming removed 0 bases at V and 0 bases at J, with 11 bases between. Written as DNA, the CDR3 is TGTGCCAGCAGTTACTCGGGGGGCTCGGCTAACTATGGCTACACCTTC. This gives the protein CASSYSGGSANYGYTF.

This rearrangement joins TRBV11-1 to TRBJ2-5; a possible D gene is TRBD2 (5 bases). V shed 3 bases and J shed 4 bases, with 18 bases lying between them. The CDR3 length is 16 residues. Germline CDR1 SGHAT, CDR2 FQDESV (reference sequence). In DNA, the CDR3 is TGTGCCAGCAGCTTTCTCGGGAACCTCATAGGAGAGACCCAGTACTTC. This sequence encodes CASSFLGNLIGETQYF.

The rearrangement links TRBV5-1 to TRBJ2-7; D gene ambiguous. The V end lost 0 bases, the J end lost 5 bases, and 6 bases lay between the germline ends. The germline CDR1 and CDR2 sequences are SGHRS and YFSETQ. The CDR3 has 12 residues. CDR3 residues: CASSLDINEQYF. CDR3 nucleotide sequence: TGCGCCAGCAGCTTGGACATTAACGAGCAGTACTTC. Together with reference TRBV5-1 and TRBJ2-7, the CDR3 gives the full variable domain: KAGVTQTPRYLIKTRGQQVTLSCSPISGHRSVSWYQQTPGQGLQFLFEYFSETQRNKGNFPGRFSGRQFSNSRSEMNVSTLELGDSALYLCASSLDINEQYFGPGTRLTVT.

The rearrangement uses TRBV5-8 and TRBJ1-2, with 8 bases that match TRBD1. V lost 1 base to trimming and J lost 3 bases; unmatched junction nucleotides: 5. CDR1 SGHTS and CDR2 YDEGEE come from the germline V gene. This CDR3 is built from 15 residues. The chain's CDR3 is CASSLMGQEDYGYTF. Written as DNA, the CDR3 is TGTGCCAGCAGCTTGATGGGACAGGAAGACTATGGCTACACCTTC.

This CDR3 is CASRPRLAGVNEQFF. The CDR3 DNA follows: TGTGCCAGCAGGCCCAGACTAGCGGGAGTCAATGAGCAGTTCTTC. This chain joins TRBV12-3 or TRBV12-4 and TRBJ2-1; 12 positions match TRBD2. The CDR3 is made up of 15 amino acids. V dropped 6 bases and J dropped 6; count of bases not matched to a gene: 6.

The chain carries TRBV27 and TRBJ2-7; D gene ambiguous. CDR1 MNHEY and CDR2 SMNVEV come from the germline V gene (reference sequence). Trimming took off 9 bases at V and 1 base at J, with 16 bases between the two ends. This CDR3 is 14 amino acids long. The CDR3 loop is CASASDVGSYEQYF. The CDR3 nucleotides are TGTGCCAGTGCCTCGGACGTAGGATCCTACGAGCAGTACTTC.